The T cell receptor beta chain described here comes from a study of regulatory T cells in long-lasting Graves disease. Background on the study: Antithyroid drug use was under 3 months in newly diagnosed Graves' patients. Study results and caveats: Patients with persistent Graves' had lower TCR diversity than newly diagnosed patients. The number of shared public clonotypes was higher in persistent patients (2,741) than new patients (more than 850).

V was cut by 7 bases and J by 7 bases, with 16 bases left in between. The CDR3 is 12 amino acids. CDR1 and CDR2 from the germline V gene are DFQATT and SNEGSKA (reference sequence). With iRepertoire HTBI primers and Arm-PCR of CDR3 regions, TCR beta libraries were built. TCRdb itself ran the multiplex PCR reads through MiXCR, one entry per CDR3 protein. This table has 620,000 or so distinct CDR3 sequences, around 15% appearing once. Documented time point: newly diagnosed GD, antithyroid drugs for less than 3 months. RNA extracted from PBMCs served as the sequencing template. This clonotype has just a few counts. Antigen unknown. These sequences were also reported in another study, on T cells in Graves' hyperthyroidism and ophthalmopathy. From that paper: In the first-round RT-PCR of the TCR CDR3, the HTBI primer set was used.

This receptor was obtained from a woman in her 30s with Graves disease. The sequencing here drew on peripheral blood mononuclear cells (PBMCs), taken at new diagnosis, from a patient treated with antithyroid drugs. The rearrangement joins TRBV20-1 to TRBJ1-1, with D tentatively TRBD1 (6 bases). CDR3 protein: CSEMQGGGEAFF. CDR3 nucleotides: TGCAGTGAAATGCAGGGAGGGGGTGAAGCTTTCTTT.